This T cell receptor beta chain was observed in a study of T cells in localized non-small cell lung cancer. Assay: immunoSEQ multiplex PCR; the TCRdb copy retains only in-frame clones and omits some. The sample comprises about 11,000 clones, around nine tenths of which are singletons, and around 15% rests with the top ten. Germline assignment: CDR1 MDHEN and CDR2 SYDVKM. The CDR3 has 15 residues. V lost 4 bases to trimming and J lost 8 bases, with 19 bases between them. The rearrangement joins TRBV28 to TRBJ2-3, with D tentatively TRBD2 (5 bases). The clonotype was recovered from a male donor older than 55 with stage III lung adenocarcinoma. Sequenced here: peripheral blood, sampled before any cancer treatment. The CDR3 sequence is CASSWVEGVGGTQYF. CDR3 nucleotide sequence: TGTGCCAGCAGTTGGGTAGAAGGAGTTGGAGGTACGCAGTATTTT. Full variable domain (remainder filled in from reference TRBV28 and TRBJ2-3): DVKVTQSSRYLVKRTGEKVFLECVQDMDHENMFWYRQDPGLGLRLIYFSYDVKMKEKGDIPEGYSVSREKKERFSLILESASTNQTSMYLCASSWVEGVGGTQYFGPGTRLTVL.